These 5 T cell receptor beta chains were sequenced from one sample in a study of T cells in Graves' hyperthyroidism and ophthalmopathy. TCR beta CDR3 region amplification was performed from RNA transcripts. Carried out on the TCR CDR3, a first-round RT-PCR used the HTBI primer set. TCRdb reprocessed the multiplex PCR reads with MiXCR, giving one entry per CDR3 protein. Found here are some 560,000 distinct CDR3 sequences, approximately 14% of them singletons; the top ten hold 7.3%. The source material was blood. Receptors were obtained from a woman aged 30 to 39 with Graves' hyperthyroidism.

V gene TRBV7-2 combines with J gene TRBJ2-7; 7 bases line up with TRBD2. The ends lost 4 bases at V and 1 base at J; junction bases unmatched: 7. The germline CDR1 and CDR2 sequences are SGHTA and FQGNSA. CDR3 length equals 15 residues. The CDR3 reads CASSYTGGTSYEQYF. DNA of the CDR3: TGTGCCAGCAGCTACACCGGGGGGACTTCCTACGAGCAGTACTTC.

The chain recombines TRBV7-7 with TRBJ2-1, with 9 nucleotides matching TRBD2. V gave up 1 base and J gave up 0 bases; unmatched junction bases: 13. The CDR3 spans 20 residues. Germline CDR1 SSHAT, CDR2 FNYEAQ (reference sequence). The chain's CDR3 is CASSLGPPTSGNSSYNEQFF. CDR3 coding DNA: TGTGCCAGCAGCTTAGGCCCCCCGACTAGCGGAAATAGCTCCTACAATGAGCAGTTCTTC.

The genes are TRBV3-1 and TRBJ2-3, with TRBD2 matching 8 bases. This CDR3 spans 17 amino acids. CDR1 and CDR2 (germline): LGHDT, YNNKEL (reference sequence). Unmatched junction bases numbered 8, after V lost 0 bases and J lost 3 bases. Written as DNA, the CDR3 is TGTGCCAGCAGCCAAGAACGACCGGGACTAGTTACAGATACGCAGTATTTT. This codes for CASSQERPGLVTDTQYF.

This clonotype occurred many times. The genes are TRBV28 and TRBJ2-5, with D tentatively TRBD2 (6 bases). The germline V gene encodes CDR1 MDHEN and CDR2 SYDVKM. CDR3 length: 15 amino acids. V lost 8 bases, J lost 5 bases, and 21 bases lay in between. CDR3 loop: CASGSTGLPMETQYF. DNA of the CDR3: TGTGCCAGCGGATCTACGGGACTCCCGATGGAGACCCAGTACTTC.

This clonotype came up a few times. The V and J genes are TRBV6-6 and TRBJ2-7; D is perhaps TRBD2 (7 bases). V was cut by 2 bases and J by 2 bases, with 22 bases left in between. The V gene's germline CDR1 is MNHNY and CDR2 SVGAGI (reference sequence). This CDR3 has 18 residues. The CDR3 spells CASSYRAGGGESPYEQYF. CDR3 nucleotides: TGTGCCAGCAGTTACAGGGCCGGAGGGGGGGAGAGTCCCTACGAGCAGTACTTC.